This T cell receptor (beta chain) was recovered during a study of cytomegalovirus exposure and HLA in healthy donors. Across the whole study: Clustering assigned about 76% of the 350 to 450 genotyped donors to the Caucasian-associated ancestry cluster. General study findings and limits: Confirmation in vitro established that three CMV-associated chains were specific for CMV antigens.

Germline V CDR1 and CDR2: ENHRY, SYGVKD. V lost 10 bases, J lost 4 bases, and 14 bases lay in between. The CDR3 has 13 residues. Comments on this clone: No antigen is known for it.

In nominal health when sampled, donors likely had unrecorded immune exposures nonetheless. Primers for the PCR totalled 60 Vbeta and 13 Jbeta. Clones were sequenced by immunoSEQ multiplex PCR, and TCRdb holds only the in-frame ones, with some missing. Its clone listing holds about 140,000 clones. V usage is TRBV10-3 and J usage is TRBJ1-5; the D gene is possibly TRBD1 (5 bases). Sample: PBMCs. The source of this sequence is a male donor in good health and CMV-seronegative. The CDR3 sequence: CATQQVRNQPQHF. Written as DNA, the CDR3 is TGTGCCACCCAACAGGTTAGAAATCAGCCCCAGCATTTT.